This TCR beta chain is drawn from a study of Ad26.COV2.S vaccination and SARS-CoV-2 variants. Stated treatment: some 20 received Ad26.COV2.S at low or high dose, single or two shots; 5 received placebo; per-sample allocation not given. Sampling occurred on day 63 after the first vaccine or placebo injection. Expressing Wuhan-strain SARS-CoV-2 spike, an Ad26 vector served as the vaccine. Profiled with immunoSEQ multiplex PCR; TCRdb holds only in-frame clones, not every one. The sample records around 320,000 clones, about 85% being singletons. The CDR3 has 16 residues. The starting material was peripheral blood, obtained in a trial of Ad26.COV2.S vaccine versus placebo. The receptor's source is a person between 18 and 60 years old who received the Ad26.COV2.S COVID-19 vaccine or a placebo. The J gene is TRBJ2-2, the V gene TRBV21-1; no check of the table's D call, TRBD2, against the DNA was made. TRBV21-1 has pseudogene status. The CDR3 sequence: CASSSPAGGAGGELFF. The CDR3 bases are TGTGCCAGCAGCTCACCGGCCGGGGGGGCCGGCGGGGAGCTGTTTTTT.